A single sample gave rise to the 2 T cell receptor beta chains below, sequenced in a study of human CD4 T cells and Enterobacteriaceae. All CD4+ cells other than CD45RA+CCR7+CD95- naive cells were sorted as memory, over 98% pure. The data were produced by immunoSEQ multiplex PCR, yet TCRdb's version contains in-frame clones alone and is incomplete. The table records 25,000 to 35,000 clones, approximately 82% of them present only once. Specimen: memory CD4+ T cells from blood. All receptors derive from a human donor in good health.

The chain links TRBV27 to TRBJ2-3; 7 bases agree with TRBD2. The germline V gene has CDR1 MNHEY and CDR2 SMNVEV (reference sequence). The CDR3 contains 12 residues. With V trimmed by 8 bases and J by 4 bases, 3 bases remained unmatched. DNA for the CDR3: TGTGCCAGCCGAGGGAGGGCAGATACGCAGTATTTT. Protein sequence: CASRGRADTQYF.

This clone was seen once. The V and J genes are TRBV28 and TRBJ1-1; no definite D call. Germline V gives CDR1 MDHEN, CDR2 SYDVKM. V lost 6 bases to trimming and J lost 4 bases, with 12 bases between them. This CDR3 comprises 13 residues. The CDR3 loop is CASSPSTGTEAFF. The CDR3 DNA reads TGTGCCAGCAGCCCGTCTACGGGCACTGAAGCTTTCTTT.